A single sample gave rise to the 14 T cell receptor beta chains below, sequenced in a study of blood T cell repertoires in COVID-19. Profiled with immunoSEQ multiplex PCR; TCRdb holds only in-frame clones, not every one. The repertoire holds some 200,000 clones, with around 90% as singletons. The specimen was PBMCs or T cells enriched from blood (not recorded which). Receptors were obtained from a woman aged 30 to 39 who had recovered from COVID-19.

The chain recombines TRBV7-9 with TRBJ1-4; D ambiguous. Trimming shortened V by 0 bases and J by 0 bases, and 11 bases separated the two germline ends. Germline CDR1 SEHNR, CDR2 FQNEAQ (reference sequence). This CDR3 contains 17 residues. As DNA, the CDR3 is TGTGCCAGCAGCTTAGCCACTGGGAGGGCAACTAATGAAAAACTGTTTTTT. This codes for CASSLATGRATNEKLFF.

The J gene is TRBJ2-6, the V gene TRBV28, with 7 nucleotides matching TRBD2. J lost 7 bases, V lost 5 bases, and 8 bases had no gene match. This CDR3 comprises 15 residues. Germline CDR1 is MDHEN and CDR2 is SYDVKM. Here the CDR3 reads CASSRRGEGANVLTF. For the CDR3, the DNA is TGTGCCAGCAGTCGTCGTGGGGAGGGTGCCAACGTCCTGACTTTC.

The chain uses TRBV30 and TRBJ1-4; the match to TRBD1 covers 7 bases. The CDR3 runs 14 residues. Losses at the gene ends were 2 bases for V and 4 bases for J; bases not matched to a gene: 4. CDR1 and CDR2 from the germline V gene are GTSNPN and SVGIG (reference sequence). Here the CDR3 DNA reads TGTGCCTGGAGTAGGACAGGCGGTAATGAAAAACTGTTTTTT. Translated: CAWSRTGGNEKLFF. The full variable domain, completed using reference TRBV30 and TRBJ1-4, is SQTIHQWPATLVQPVGSPLSLECTVEGTSNPNLYWYRQAAGRGLQLLFYSVGIGQISSEVPQNLSASRPQDRQFILSSKKLLLSDSGFYLCAWSRTGGNEKLFFGSGTQLSVL.

The rearrangement joins TRBV11-1 to TRBJ1-1; D gene ambiguous. There are 16 residues in the CDR3. Deletions cut 4 bases from V and 1 base from J, with 16 bases between. From germline, CDR1 is SGHAT and CDR2 FQDESV (reference sequence). The CDR3 DNA follows: TGTGCCAGCAGCTCCGAGTTTGGGGAGGCGAACACTGAAGCTTTCTTT. It is translated as CASSSEFGEANTEAFF. The whole variable domain, remainder taken from reference TRBV11-1 and TRBJ1-1, is EAEVAQSPRYKITEKSQAVAFWCDPISGHATLYWYRQILGQGPELLVQFQDESVVDDSQLPKDRFSAERLKGVDSTLKIQPAELGDSAMYLCASSSEFGEANTEAFFGQGTRLTVV.

V gene TRBV7-9 combines with J gene TRBJ1-5; no definite D call. The V end was cut by 5 bases, the J end by 7 bases, with 15 bases between. Germline lookup yields CDR1 SEHNR and CDR2 FQNEAQ (reference sequence). This CDR3 is 14 amino acids long. In DNA, the CDR3 is TGTGCCAGCAGCAAAGCGGGAGACGGGCAGCCCCAGCATTTT. This translates into CASSKAGDGQPQHF.

The rearrangement joins TRBV7-3 to TRBJ1-6; TRBD1 matches at 9 bases. The CDR3 extends over 15 amino acids. V shed 2 bases and J 10 bases; nucleotides not matched to a gene: 6. Germline V gives CDR1 SGHTA, CDR2 FQGTGA. The CDR3 here is CASSLLGQGGSPLHF. The DNA for the CDR3 is TGTGCCAGCAGCTTACTGGGACAGGGTGGGTCACCCCTCCACTTT.

The J gene is TRBJ2-3, the V gene TRBV5-4; no clear D gene. The V end was cut by 4 bases, the J end by 2 bases, with 8 bases between. The V gene's germline CDR1 is SGHNT and CDR2 YYREEE (reference sequence). The CDR3 contains 13 residues. The CDR3 loop reads CASSPQITDTQYF. The CDR3 DNA reads as TGTGCCAGCAGCCCCCAGATCACAGATACGCAGTATTTT. The full variable domain, its missing parts supplied by reference TRBV5-4 and TRBJ2-3, is ETGVTQSPTHLIKTRGQQVTLRCSSQSGHNTVSWYQQALGQGPQFIFQYYREEENGRGNFPPRFSGLQFPNYSSELNVNALELDDSALYLCASSPQITDTQYFGPGTRLTVL.

Concerning this clone: The limits of the CDR3 on the DNA are not certain, so only TCRdb's listed CDR3 is given. The rearrangement joins TRBV3-1 (or the pseudogene TRBV3-2) to TRBJ1-1. Counting both end residues, the CDR3 totals 13 amino acids. Germline CDR1 LGHDT, CDR2 YNNKEL (reference sequence). CDR3 in amino acids: CASSQDWAGGTFF.

This rearrangement joins TRBV7-3 to TRBJ1-1; 9 nucleotides match TRBD1. The germline gives CDR1 SGHTA, CDR2 FQGTGA. Unmatched junction bases numbered 10, after V lost 1 base and J lost 1 base. The CDR3 is 18 amino acids. CDR3 nucleotide sequence: TGTGCCAGCAGCTTAAGCCCTAAGAACAGGGGGCAGAACACTGAAGCTTTCTTT. Its translation: CASSLSPKNRGQNTEAFF.

This clone was seen repeatedly, ten times or more. The chain links TRBV6-5 to TRBJ2-7, with 7 nucleotides matching TRBD2. Germline lookup yields CDR1 MNHEY and CDR2 SVGAGI. After removal of 2 bases from V and 1 base from J, the junction contained 5 bases not matched to a gene. The CDR3 extends over 15 amino acids. As DNA, the CDR3 is TGTGCCAGCAGTTACGGGGGGAGGGGTTCCTACGAGCAGTACTTC. Amino acids: CASSYGGRGSYEQYF.

J is TRBJ1-2 and V is TRBV7-9, with 7 bases that match TRBD1. The CDR3 is 16 amino acids. Losses at the gene ends were 3 bases for V and 4 bases for J; bases not matched to a gene: 11. Germline V gene sequence: CDR1 SEHNR, CDR2 FQNEAQ (reference sequence). The CDR3 DNA follows: TGTGCCAGCAGCTTCACGACAGGGAGTCATATCTATGGCTACACCTTC. Its protein product is CASSFTTGSHIYGYTF.

The J gene is TRBJ1-6, the V gene TRBV6-5; 10 bases are shared with TRBD1. Trimming took 7 bases from V and 9 from J; bases not matched to a gene: 6. From germline, CDR1 is MNHEY and CDR2 SVGAGI. The CDR3 runs 14 residues. Here the CDR3 DNA reads TGTGCCAGCACCCAGACAGGGGGCTTTTCACCCCTCCACTTT. It yields the protein CASTQTGGFSPLHF.

The chain is built from TRBV4-2 and TRBJ2-7; 9 positions match TRBD2. CDR3 length: 15 residues. The germline gives CDR1 LGHNA, CDR2 YNFKEQ. V lost 5 bases to trimming and J lost 0 bases; unmatched junction nucleotides: 5. In nucleotides, the CDR3 is TGTGCCAGCAGCTCTATAGCGGGGGACTCCTACGAGCAGTACTTC. Amino acids: CASSSIAGDSYEQYF.

The chain combines TRBV27 with TRBJ2-1; D is perhaps TRBD1 (5 bases). Germline V gene sequence: CDR1 MNHEY, CDR2 SMNVEV (reference sequence). The CDR3 length is 15 residues. V was pared by 5 bases and J by 0 bases, with 11 bases between. CDR3 sequence reads: CASSLTASSYNEQFF. DNA of the CDR3: TGTGCCAGCAGTCTGACAGCGAGCTCCTACAATGAGCAGTTCTTC.